This TCR beta chain was recovered during a study of pediatric ulcerative colitis. Data came from immunoSEQ multiplex PCR; TCRdb stores just in-frame clones and leaves some out. The data contain about 64,000 clones, 80% to 90% of them seen just once; the ten biggest clones take up around 3%. The source material was blood. This sequence originates from a boy younger than 18 with severe ulcerative colitis.

CDR3 sequence: CASSESPGSSYEQYF. The CDR3 DNA follows: TGTGCCAGCAGTGAATCCCCGGGGAGCTCCTACGAGCAGTACTTC. The chain carries TRBV2 and TRBJ2-7, with D maybe TRBD2 (5 bases). CDR1 and CDR2 from the germline V gene are SNHLY and FYNNEI. With 2 bases removed from V and 0 bases from J, the gap between germline ends came to 11 bases. The CDR3 is 15 amino acids.